This T cell receptor (beta chain) came from a study of shared clonotypes between healthy human individuals. Study-level information: The plates for each donor numbered three CD4 naive, three CD4 memory, two CD8 naive and one CD8 memory.

Per germline, CDR1 LGHNA and CDR2 YSLEER. Trimming cost V 1 base and J 3 bases; bases outside gene matches: 5. CDR3 length: 15 amino acids. CD45RO-negative cells were positively selected for CCR7, leaving out terminally differentiated effector memory CD45RA+ cells. Whole-study findings and limits: Donor clonotype sharing was expected to depend on sequencing depth. Memory subsets had estimated richness that was generally smaller than that of naive subsets. Relative to their counterparts shared across all four donors, non-shared clonotypes exhibited diminished generation probabilities.

TCRdb's copy holds only in-frame clones and misses some; the assay was immunoSEQ multiplex PCR. The sample holds 750,000 to 1,000,000 clones; more than 85% are singletons and the top ten take nearly 25%. Remarks on this clone: The target antigen is unknown.

What was sequenced was naive CD8+ T cells sorted from blood. The TCR originated in a man aged 25 to 45 in good health. The chain links TRBV4-3 to TRBJ2-7, with 8 bases fitting TRBD1. This CDR3 is CASSQGQGTGYEQYF. CDR3 nucleotide sequence: TGCGCCAGCAGCCAAGGACAGGGGACAGGCTACGAGCAGTACTTC.